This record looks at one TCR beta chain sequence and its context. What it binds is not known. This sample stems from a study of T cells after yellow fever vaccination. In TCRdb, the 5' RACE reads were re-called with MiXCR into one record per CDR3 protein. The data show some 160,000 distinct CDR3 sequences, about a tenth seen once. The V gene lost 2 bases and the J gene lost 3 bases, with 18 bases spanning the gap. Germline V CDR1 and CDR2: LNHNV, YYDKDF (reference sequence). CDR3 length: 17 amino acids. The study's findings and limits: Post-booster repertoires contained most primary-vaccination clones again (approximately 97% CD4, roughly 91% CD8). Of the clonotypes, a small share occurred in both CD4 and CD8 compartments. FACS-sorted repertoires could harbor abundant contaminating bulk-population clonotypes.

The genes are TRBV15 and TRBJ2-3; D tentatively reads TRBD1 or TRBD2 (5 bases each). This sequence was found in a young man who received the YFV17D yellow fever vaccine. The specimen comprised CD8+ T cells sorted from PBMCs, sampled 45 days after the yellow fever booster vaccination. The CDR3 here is CATSRSKGLATTDTQYF. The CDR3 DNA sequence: TGTGCCACCAGCAGATCCAAGGGGCTAGCTACGACAGATACGCAGTATTTT.